This entry lists 8 T cell receptor beta chains sequenced from one sample in a study of T-cell reconstitution after alpha-beta-depleted transplantation in children. Unique molecular identifiers featured in how the TCRbeta library was prepared. TCRdb reprocessed the PCR reads via MiXCR and lists one record per CDR3 protein. This sample has about 580,000 distinct CDR3 sequences, with roughly 23% found just once. Sequencing was performed on PBMCs, mostly from graft donor cells, taken 360 days after TCRalphabeta/CD19-depleted stem cell transplant. The origin of the receptors is a boy less than two years old who had a stem cell transplant for acute myeloid leukemia, so the T cells may come from the graft donor.

As DNA, the CDR3 is TGTGCCAGCAGCCCCTCGGTTGGGGGCACAGATACGCAGTATTTT. This translates into CASSPSVGGTDTQYF. J is TRBJ2-3 and V is TRBV9; no reliable D call. Per germline, CDR1 SGDLS and CDR2 YYNGEE. V shed 4 bases and J shed 1 base, with 13 bases lying between them. CDR3 length equals 15 residues. Supplemented by reference TRBV9 and TRBJ2-3, the full variable domain reads DSGVTQTPKHLITATGQRVTLRCSPRSGDLSVYWYQQSLDQGLQFLIQYYNGEERAKGNILERFSAQQFPDLHSELNLSSLELGDSALYFCASSPSVGGTDTQYFGPGTRLTVL.

At least ten counts were recorded for this clonotype. In DNA form, the CDR3 reads TGCAGTGCACTTCAGGGAAACACTGAAGCTTTCTTT. Its protein product is CSALQGNTEAFF. The V and J genes are TRBV20-1 and TRBJ1-1, with D tentatively TRBD1 (5 bases). There are 12 residues in the CDR3. CDR1 DFQATT and CDR2 SNEGSKA come from the germline V gene (reference sequence). Trimming took 6 bases from V and 2 from J, leaving 10 bases between them.

This clonotype was counted between two and nine times. The chain carries TRBV7-2 and TRBJ2-3; tentative D call: TRBD2 (6 bases). The V gene lost 2 bases and the J gene lost 9 bases, with 12 bases spanning the gap. The CDR3 consists of 13 residues. Germline-derived CDR1 and CDR2 are SGHTA and FQGNSA. The CDR3 here is CASSLKSGDTQYF. The DNA of the CDR3 is TGTGCCAGCAGCTTAAAATCGGGGGACACGCAGTATTTT.

This clonotype has at least ten counts. The CDR3 DNA follows: TGTGCCTTCCTGACAGGGAGGGGCCTCACAGATACGCAGTATTTT. Translating it yields CAFLTGRGLTDTQYF. This rearrangement joins TRBV30 to TRBJ2-3; D may be TRBD1 or TRBD2 (7 bases each). Between the trimmed V and J ends, which lost 7 bases and 2 bases, there was a span of 19 bases. The CDR3 is 15 residues long. CDR1 GTSNPN and CDR2 SVGIG come from the germline V gene (reference sequence).

The chain carries TRBV4-2 and TRBJ2-3, with D uncertain. The V and J ends lost 0 bases and 4 bases respectively, with 5 bases between them. CDR1 and CDR2 (germline): LGHNA, YNFKEQ. The CDR3 has 13 residues. CDR3 region: CASSQEIADTQYF. The CDR3 region has the DNA TGTGCCAGCAGCCAAGAGATAGCAGATACGCAGTATTTT.

This clonotype was recorded only once. The rearrangement links TRBV27 to TRBJ2-1, with D maybe TRBD2 (6 bases). The CDR3 contains 16 residues. Germline CDR1 and CDR2: MNHEY and SMNVEV (reference sequence). The V and J ends lost 3 bases and 7 bases respectively, with 19 bases between them. CDR3 in amino acids: CASSFHPGLSGNEQFF. CDR3 coding DNA: TGTGCCAGCAGTTTCCACCCGGGACTGAGTGGAAATGAGCAGTTCTTC.

This clonotype has a count of ten or more. This rearrangement joins TRBV12-3 or TRBV12-4 to TRBJ2-3; 11 bases fit TRBD2. The V and J ends lost 8 bases and 5 bases, in that order; junction bases with no gene match: 12. This CDR3 spans 16 amino acids. CDR3 loop: CASSQGPSGGIDTQYF. The CDR3 DNA follows: TGTGCCAGCTCCCAAGGGCCTAGCGGGGGGATAGATACGCAGTATTTT.

This clonotype was recorded at least ten times. The chain recombines TRBV12-1 with TRBJ2-1; no check of the table's D call, TRBD2, against the DNA was made. TRBV12-1 is a documented pseudogene. The CDR3 is 15 amino acids. Here the CDR3 reads CASSPGTSLYNEQFF. DNA of the CDR3: TGTGCCAGCAGTCCCGGGACTAGCCTCTACAATGAGCAGTTCTTC.